Included here is one T cell receptor beta chain sequence, with context. Its antigen is unknown. No patient escaped relapse after autologous stem cell transplantation, and brentuximab vedotin exposure varied. This entry belongs to a study of PD-1 blockade in classical Hodgkin lymphoma. Overall study findings and caveats: Diminished baseline TCR diversity has been reported in newly diagnosed patients relative to healthy donors. Exclusion covered patients beginning nivolumab under 1 year post-ASCT.

TCRdb's table, derived via immunoSEQ multiplex PCR, lists solely in-frame clones and lacks some. The sample contains over 11,000 clones, 75% to 85% of which appear only once. V shed 5 bases and J 6 bases; nucleotides not matched to a gene: 10. The germline CDR1 and CDR2 sequences are KGHSH and LQKENI. The CDR3 length is 15 residues. The specimen was peripheral blood mononuclear cells (PBMCs), collected before the second cycle of nivolumab. V is TRBV18 and J is TRBJ1-5, with 7 bases that match TRBD1. This clonotype was sampled from a human donor with classical Hodgkin lymphoma. The CDR3 DNA is TGTGCCAGCTCAGCAACAGGGGTGGCGGGTCAGCCCCAGCATTTT. Amino acids: CASSATGVAGQPQHF. The whole variable domain, remainder taken from reference TRBV18 and TRBJ1-5, is NAGVMQNPRHLVRRRGQEARLRCSPMKGHSHVYWYRQLPEEGLKFMVYLQKENIIDESGMPKERFSAEFPKEGPSILRIQQVVRGDSAAYFCASSATGVAGQPQHFGDGTRLSIL.